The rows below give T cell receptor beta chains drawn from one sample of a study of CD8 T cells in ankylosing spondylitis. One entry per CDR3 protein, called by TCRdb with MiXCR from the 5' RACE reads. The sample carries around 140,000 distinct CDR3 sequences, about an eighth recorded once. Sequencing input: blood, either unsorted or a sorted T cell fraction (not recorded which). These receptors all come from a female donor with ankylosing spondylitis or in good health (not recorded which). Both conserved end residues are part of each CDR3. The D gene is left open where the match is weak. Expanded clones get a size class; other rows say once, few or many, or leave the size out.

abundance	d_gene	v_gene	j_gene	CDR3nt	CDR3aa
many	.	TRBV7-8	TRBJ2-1	TGTGCCAGCATTATCTGGGAGGCTGGCAATGAGCAGTTCTTC	CASIIWEAGNEQFF
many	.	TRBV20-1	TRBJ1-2	TGCAGTGCGGCCAATGGGGGGGCGAATAACTATGGCTACACCTTC	CSAANGGANNYGYTF
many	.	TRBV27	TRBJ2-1	TGTGCCAGCAGTTTTTCGGGGGAGAATGAGCAGTTCTTC	CASSFSGENEQFF
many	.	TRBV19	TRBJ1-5	TGTGCCAGTAGTATCCCAGGACGGAGCAATCAGCCCCAGCATTTT	CASSIPGRSNQPQHF
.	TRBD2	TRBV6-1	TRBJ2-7	TGTGCCAGCACCCTGGGACTAGCGGGAGGGTCCCACGAGCAGTACTTC	CASTLGLAGGSHEQYF
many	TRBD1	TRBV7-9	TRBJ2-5	TGTGCCAGCAGCAGAGCAGGGGGCGTGCGGGAGACCCAGTACTTC	CASSRAGGVRETQYF
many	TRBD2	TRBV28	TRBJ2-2	TGTGCCAGCAGTTCCCCTAGCGGGAGCGCGAACACCGGGGAGCTGTTTTTT	CASSSPSGSANTGELFF
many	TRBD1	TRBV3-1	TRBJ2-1	TGTGCCAGCAGCCAAGATAGGTGGCCGGGACAGATCTACAATGAGCAGTTCTTC	CASSQDRWPGQIYNEQFF
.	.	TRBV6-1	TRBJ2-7	TGTGCCAGCACCGACTGGGGCGGCGAGCAGTACTTC	CASTDWGGEQYF
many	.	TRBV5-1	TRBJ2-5	TGCGCCAGCAGCCAAGGGACCGTGTACCAAGAGACCCAGTACTTC	CASSQGTVYQETQYF